This entry describes one TCR beta chain. The data stem from a study of CD8+CD57+ T cells in acquired aplastic anemia. TCR beta VDJ combinations and CDR3 sequences were profiled from genomic DNA. From the reads, TCRdb called clonotypes with MiXCR, one entry per CDR3 protein. The sample has under 200,000 distinct CDR3 sequences, roughly 47% seen once. The sequenced material came from sorted CD4+, CD8+, or CD8+CD57+ T cells (not recorded which) from PBMCs. The TCR sequence derives from a human donor in good health.

For the CDR3, the DNA is TGTGCCAGCAGCTTGTACATCACGGGGCACACTGAAGCTTTCTTT. Protein product: CASSLYITGHTEAFF. The J gene is TRBJ1-1, the V gene TRBV5-5; TRBD1 is a possible D gene (5 bases). CDR3 length: 15 amino acids. The germline V gene encodes CDR1 SGHKS and CDR2 YYEKEE (reference sequence). Trimming took off 1 base at V and 3 bases at J, with 13 bases between the two ends.